This TCR beta chain was retrieved from a study of shared clonotypes between healthy human individuals. As for the study in general: The people who gave samples were a couple of women and a few men aged 18 to 49. Study-wide results and limits: The researchers took only blood, and tissue repertoires probably look different.

Sorted-subset replicate PCR reactions contained approximately 190 ng DNA, corresponding to roughly 29,000 T cell genomes. Clones were sequenced by immunoSEQ multiplex PCR, and TCRdb holds only the in-frame ones, with some missing. Among some 2,100,000 clones, approximately 94% were seen once, and the ten largest hold roughly 0.13%. V was cut by 2 bases and J by 8 bases, with 22 bases left in between. Germline V gene sequence: CDR1 SGHTA, CDR2 FQGTGA. This CDR3 contains 17 residues. A remark on this clone: What it binds is unknown.

This TCR derives from a man between 18 and 35 years old in good health. Sequenced sample: naive CD4+ T cells sorted from blood. The subset here: CD45RA+ positively selected. V gene TRBV7-3 combines with J gene TRBJ2-1; TRBD2 is a possible D gene (6 bases). The CDR3 protein is CASSLGVAAVGAHEQFF. The CDR3 bases are TGTGCCAGCAGCTTAGGAGTAGCGGCCGTTGGGGCACATGAGCAGTTCTTC. The full variable domain, in which reference TRBV7-3 and TRBJ2-1 provide the parts outside the CDR3, is GAGVSQTPSNKVTEKGKYVELRCDPISGHTALYWYRQSLGQGPEFLIYFQGTGAADDSGLPNDRFFAVRPEGSVSTLKIQRTERGDSAVYLCASSLGVAAVGAHEQFFGPGTRLTVL.